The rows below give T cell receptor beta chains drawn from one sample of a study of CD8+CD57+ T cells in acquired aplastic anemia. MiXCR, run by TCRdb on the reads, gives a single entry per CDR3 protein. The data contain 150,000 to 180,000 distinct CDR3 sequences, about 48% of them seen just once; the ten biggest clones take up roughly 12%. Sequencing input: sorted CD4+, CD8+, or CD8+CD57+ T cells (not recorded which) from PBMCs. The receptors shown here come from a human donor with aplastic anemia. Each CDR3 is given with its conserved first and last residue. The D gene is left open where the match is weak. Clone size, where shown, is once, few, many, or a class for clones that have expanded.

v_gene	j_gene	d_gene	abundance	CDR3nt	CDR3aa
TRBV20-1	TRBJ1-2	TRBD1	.	TGCAGTGCCTCCGGGACAGGGGGAGGCTACACCTTC	CSASGTGGGYTF
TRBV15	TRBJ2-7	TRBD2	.	TGTGCCACCAGCAGAGAAGCGGGGTACTACGAGCAGTACTTC	CATSREAGYYEQYF
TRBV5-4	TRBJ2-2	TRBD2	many	TGTGCCAGCAGCTTGTACCGGGGACTAGCGGAGGAGGAGCTGTTTTTT	CASSLYRGLAEEELFF
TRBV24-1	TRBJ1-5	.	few	TGTGCCACCAGTGACTTGCCCGACTCCAATCAGCCCCAGCATTTT	CATSDLPDSNQPQHF
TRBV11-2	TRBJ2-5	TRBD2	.	TGTGCCAGCAGCCCCTCGCGAGCGGGAGGGTCCAGGTGGGGGACCCAGTACTTC	CASSPSRAGGSRWGTQYF
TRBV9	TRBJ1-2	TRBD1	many	TGTGCCAGCAGCCCGGGGACAGGGTCGTTCTATGGCTACACCTTC	CASSPGTGSFYGYTF
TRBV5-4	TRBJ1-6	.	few	TGTGCCAGCAGCTTACAGATAGATAATTCACCCCTCCACTTT	CASSLQIDNSPLHF
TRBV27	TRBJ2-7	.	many	TGTGCCAGCAGTTTTTCAGCTTTCTACGAGCAGTACTTC	CASSFSAFYEQYF
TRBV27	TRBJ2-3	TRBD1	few	TGTGCCAGCAGTTTGACCGGGACAGGGAGCACAGATACGCAGTATTTT	CASSLTGTGSTDTQYF
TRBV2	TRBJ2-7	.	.	TGTGCCAGCACCGACAGGAGGGGCTACGAGCAGTACTTC	CASTDRRGYEQYF
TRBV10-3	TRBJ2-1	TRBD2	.	TGTGCCATCAGTGAGTCGGCTAGCGGGGGGCCCTTACATCATGAGCAGTTCTTC	CAISESASGGPLHHEQFF
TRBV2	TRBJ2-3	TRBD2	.	TGTGCCAGCAGTGTTCGAGCGGGGGCAGATACGCAGTATTTT	CASSVRAGADTQYF
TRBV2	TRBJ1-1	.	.	TGTGCCAGCAGGGCGGGGGCAGGTACGTGGACTGAAGCTTTCTTT	CASRAGAGTWTEAFF
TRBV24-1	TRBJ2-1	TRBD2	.	TGTGCCACCAGTGGAGGAGGTCGGGGGGTATACAATCAGCAGTTCTTC	CATSGGGRGVYNQQFF
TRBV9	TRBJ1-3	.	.	TGTGCCAGCAGCGTAGGCTCTGGAAACACCATATATTTT	CASSVGSGNTIYF
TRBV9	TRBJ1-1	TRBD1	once	TGTGCCGGCAGCGTAGACCAGGGGGCGGTAGCTCTCTTT	CAGSVDQGAVALF
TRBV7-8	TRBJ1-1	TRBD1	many	TGTGCCAGCAGCTCAGACAGGGAGAGGGTCGAGGGGAACACTGAAGCTTTCTTT	CASSSDRERVEGNTEAFF
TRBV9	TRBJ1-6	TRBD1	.	TGTGCCAGCAGCGCAAGGGGGACAGGGGGGACTTCACCCCTCCACTTT	CASSARGTGGTSPLHF
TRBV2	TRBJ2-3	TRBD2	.	TGTGCCAGCAGTGTAAACGGGAGGAGCACAGATACGCAGTATTTT	CASSVNGRSTDTQYF
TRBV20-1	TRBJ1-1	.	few	TGCAGCGGACGGGGTGGGACGGACACTGAAGCTTTCTTT	CSGRGGTDTEAFF
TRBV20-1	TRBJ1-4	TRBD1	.	TGCAGTGCTAGGGACAGGGTGGGGGAAAAACTGTTTTTT	CSARDRVGEKLFF
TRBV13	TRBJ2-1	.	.	TGTGCCAGCAGCCAGACTTACTACAATGAGCAGTTCTTC	CASSQTYYNEQFF
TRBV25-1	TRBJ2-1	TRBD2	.	TGTGCCAGCGGAGGACTAGCGGGAGGGCCGACGGATGAGCGGTTCTTC	CASGGLAGGPTDERFF
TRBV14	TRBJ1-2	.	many	TGTGCCAGCAGCTTGGGACGGGCCCACGGCTACACCTTC	CASSLGRAHGYTF
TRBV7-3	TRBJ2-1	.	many	TGTGCCAGCAGCATCGGGAGTTACAATGAGCAGTTCTTC	CASSIGSYNEQFF
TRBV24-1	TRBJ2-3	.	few	TGTGCCACCAGTAGTGCGGGCACAGATACGCAGTATTTT	CATSSAGTDTQYF
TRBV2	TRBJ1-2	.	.	TGTGCCAGCACCGGGGGGCAGGGCTACACCTTC	CASTGGQGYTF
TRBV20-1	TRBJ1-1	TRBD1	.	TGCAGTGCTTCAACAGGGGGGAGGAACACTGAAGCTTTCTTT	CSASTGGRNTEAFF
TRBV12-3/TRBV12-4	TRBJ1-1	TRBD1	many	TGTGCCAGCAGTTTACAGGGGGTGCAAACTCGAGGGCCGAACACTGAAGCTTTCTTT	CASSLQGVQTRGPNTEAFF